The source of this T cell receptor (beta chain) is a study of T cells in localized non-small cell lung cancer. Study results and caveats: Sequence data derive from only one tumor region, so heterogeneity remains possible. Density of T cells in blood, when higher, went with longer overall survival. Peak T cell clonality was found in uninvolved adjacent lung, exceeding tumor.

Measured with immunoSEQ multiplex PCR; TCRdb has only the in-frame clones, and not every one. This sample carries 50,000 to 55,000 clones, 85% to 90% of them seen once, and the ten largest clones take approximately 16%. Remarks on this clone: Its antigen is undetermined.

Germline lookup yields CDR1 ENHRY and CDR2 SYGVKD. The CDR3 totals 13 residues. V was clipped by 0 bases and J by 4 bases, with 4 bases between them. The chain links TRBV10-3 to TRBJ1-5; no clear D. The origin of this receptor is a female donor with stage II lung adenocarcinoma. The specimen comprised PBMCs, sampled before any cancer treatment. The CDR3 region is CAISESKNQPQHF. The CDR3 bases are TGTGCCATCAGTGAGTCAAAAAATCAGCCCCAGCATTTT.